This T cell receptor beta chain stems from a study of control samples from healthy donors and cancer patients. The CDR3 extends over 12 amino acids. From germline, CDR1 is SGHNT and CDR2 YYREEE (reference sequence). V was trimmed by 6 bases and J by 5 bases, leaving 11 bases between them. TCRdb's copy holds only in-frame clones and misses some; the assay was immunoSEQ multiplex PCR. The sample contains 150,000 or so clones, approximately 94% of which appear only once. The sample consisted of blood. This TCR came from a middle-aged woman in good health. This sequence joins TRBV5-4 and TRBJ2-5, with D hard to call. CDR3 DNA: TGTGCCAGCAACTCTTGGTTGGAGACCCAGTACTTC. Translation gives CASNSWLETQYF.